These 10 T cell receptor beta chains came from one sample sequenced in a study of blood T cell repertoires in COVID-19. Data came from immunoSEQ multiplex PCR; TCRdb stores just in-frame clones and leaves some out. The table includes some 200,000 clones, 75% to 90% detected once. What was sequenced was PBMCs or T cells enriched from blood (not recorded which). The receptors were gathered from a young woman who had recovered from COVID-19.

The gene calls are TRBV19 and TRBJ1-1; D ambiguous. The germline V and J ends were trimmed by 5 bases and 1 base, with 14 bases remaining between them. Germline V gene sequence: CDR1 LNHDA, CDR2 SQIVND (reference sequence). The CDR3 extends over 15 amino acids. The CDR3 sequence: CASSSYSGANTEAFF. In DNA form, the CDR3 reads TGTGCCAGTAGTTCTTACTCAGGTGCGAACACTGAAGCTTTCTTT.

The genes are TRBV28 and TRBJ2-3, with 9 bases identical to TRBD2. CDR1 is MDHEN and CDR2 is SYDVKM in the germline V gene. CDR3 size: 15 residues. Trimming at V came to 3 bases and at J to 3 bases, leaving 4 bases not matched to a gene. The CDR3: CASSLERGATDTQYF. CDR3 sequence (DNA): TGTGCCAGCAGTTTGGAGCGGGGGGCAACAGATACGCAGTATTTT.

The gene calls are TRBV6-5 and TRBJ1-1; D possibly corresponds to TRBD1 (5 bases). CDR1 is MNHEY and CDR2 is SVGAGI in the germline V gene. The V end was cut by 6 bases, the J end by 4 bases, with 18 bases between. The CDR3 sequence is 15 residues long. The CDR3 protein is CASRGTGAGSTEAFF. The CDR3 bases are TGTGCCAGCAGAGGAACGGGAGCAGGGTCCACTGAAGCTTTCTTT.

J is TRBJ1-5 and V is TRBV18; D unclear. The CDR3 loop spans 13 amino acids. Trimming stripped 4 bases from V and 4 bases from J, with 8 bases between. Germline CDR1 reads KGHSH; CDR2 reads LQKENI. CDR3 protein: CASSLAGNQPQHF. The CDR3 DNA is TGTGCCAGCTCACTGGCGGGGAATCAGCCCCAGCATTTT.

CDR3 in amino acids: CASSPRQGIPTNEKLFF. The CDR3, as DNA: TGTGCCAGCAGCCCTCGACAGGGAATTCCAACTAATGAAAAACTGTTTTTT. J is TRBJ1-4 and V is TRBV21-1; the table's D call, TRBD1, was not checked against the DNA. TRBV21-1 is labeled a pseudogene. The CDR3 loop spans 17 amino acids.

V is TRBV9 and J is TRBJ2-3; 9 bases are shared with TRBD2. The CDR3 covers 15 residues. Trimming took 5 bases from V and 3 from J; bases not matched to a gene: 7. Germline CDR1 is SGDLS and CDR2 is YYNGEE. CDR3 region: CASSTASGRTDTQYF. CDR3 bases: TGTGCCAGCAGTACCGCAAGCGGGAGGACAGATACGCAGTATTTT.

The chain carries TRBV7-2 and TRBJ1-2, with D unresolved. Germline V lookup: CDR1 SGHTA, CDR2 FQGNSA. V was clipped by 5 bases and J by 8 bases, with 24 bases between them. There are 16 residues in the CDR3. This chain's CDR3 is CASSLPGDLTMEGYTF. CDR3 in DNA: TGTGCCAGCAGCCTCCCCGGAGACTTGACTATGGAGGGCTACACCTTC.

The rearrangement joins TRBV11-2 to TRBJ2-7; D may be TRBD1 (5 bases). Germline CDR1 and CDR2: SGHAT and FQNNGV. Trimming stripped 5 bases from V and 2 bases from J, with 10 bases between. There are 13 residues in the CDR3. DNA for the CDR3: TGTGCCAGCAGCGATGGGGCGACCTACGAGCAGTACTTC. This encodes CASSDGATYEQYF.

The CDR3 nucleotides are TGTGCCAGCAGCCATCCCGACAGGGCTGCTTTCTTT. It specifies CASSHPDRAAFF. The chain carries TRBV3-1 (or the pseudogene TRBV3-2) and TRBJ1-1; TRBD1 aligns across 7 bases. Germline CDR1 is LGHDT and CDR2 is YNNKEL (reference sequence). J lost 11 bases, V lost 3 bases, and 6 bases had no gene match. The CDR3 loop spans 12 amino acids.

The chain links TRBV3-1 (or the pseudogene TRBV3-2) to TRBJ2-3, with no clear D. The CDR3 consists of 12 residues. Germline CDR1 reads LGHDT; CDR2 reads YNNKEL (reference sequence). Trimming took off 1 base at V and 8 bases at J, with 7 bases between the two ends. The CDR3 bases are TGTGCCAGCAGCCAAGGCTCGGGTACGCAGTATTTT. Its translation is CASSQGSGTQYF.